These 10 T cell receptor beta chains originate from one sample sequenced in a study of regulatory T cells in long-lasting Graves disease. Building of the TCR beta libraries involved iRepertoire HTBI primers and Arm-PCR of CDR3 regions. Each CDR3 protein is one row after TCRdb ran MiXCR on the multiplex PCR reads. The repertoire consists of about 460,000 distinct CDR3 sequences, with about 20% occurring once and the leading ten covering about an eighth. Time point given: persistent/refractory GD, antithyroid drugs over 5 years with positive TRAb. Generation of the TCR library employed RNA extracted from PBMCs. Sequenced here: peripheral blood mononuclear cells (PBMCs), sampled when the disease was refractory, from a patient treated with antithyroid drugs. The receptors here all came from a female donor with Graves disease.

DNA for the CDR3: TGTGCCAGCAGCCAAGGATTTTGGACAGGGGAAAGTGGAGTCGGCATGGTTGAAGCTTTCTTT. Translating it yields CASSQGFWTGESGVGMVEAFF. This chain uses TRBV9 with TRBJ1-1, with 9 nucleotides matching TRBD1. The CDR3 is 21 residues long. With V trimmed by 4 bases and J by 7 bases, 29 bases remained unmatched. CDR1 is SGDLS and CDR2 is YYNGEE in the germline V gene.

For this clonotype: A junction boundary mismatches the germline segment, possibly from a read error. J is TRBJ1-5 and V is TRBV20-1; D remains unclear. Germline CDR1 and CDR2: DFQATT and SNEGSKA (reference sequence). The CDR3 length is 13 residues. This CDR3 reads CGARRSRNQPQHF. The CDR3 DNA is TGCGGTGCTAGACGGTCCCGCAATCAGCCCCAGCATTTT.

This rearrangement joins TRBV9 to TRBJ2-7; D is unclear. Trimming removed 0 bases from V and 0 bases from J, with 10 bases in between. Germline CDR1 reads SGDLS; CDR2 reads YYNGEE. The length of the CDR3 is 15 residues. This CDR3 is CASSVDGSSSYEQYF. The CDR3 bases are TGTGCCAGCAGCGTAGACGGGTCCAGCTCCTACGAGCAGTACTTC.

V and J are TRBV3-1 and TRBJ2-7; D is ambiguous. Germline-derived CDR1 and CDR2 are LGHDT and YNNKEL (reference sequence). Trimming pared 6 bases from V and 0 bases from J, leaving 12 bases between. CDR3 size: 14 residues. The CDR3 sequence is CASSKGRSSYEQYF. DNA for the CDR3: TGTGCCAGCAGTAAGGGCAGGAGCTCCTACGAGCAGTACTTC.

This clonotype has only a few counts. This rearrangement joins TRBV20-1 to TRBJ2-2; D gene ambiguous. The CDR3 loop spans 13 amino acids. The germline CDR1 and CDR2 sequences are DFQATT and SNEGSKA (reference sequence). Trimming left V 8 bases short and J 0 bases short, with 10 bases between. CDR3 sequence reads: CSPVDPNTGELFF. The CDR3 DNA reads as TGCAGTCCAGTGGACCCGAACACCGGGGAGCTGTTTTTT.

This chain uses TRBV20-1 with TRBJ2-1; the match to TRBD2 covers 9 bases. Germline V gene data show CDR1 as DFQATT and CDR2 as SNEGSKA (reference sequence). CDR3 length equals 17 residues. The V segment lost 5 bases and the J segment 5 bases; nucleotides outside the gene matches: 16. In DNA form, the CDR3 reads TGCAGTGCTGAGGACCCGGGACTAGCTAAATCTCACAATGAGCAGTTCTTC. Amino acids: CSAEDPGLAKSHNEQFF.

The J gene is TRBJ2-5, the V gene TRBV28; D may correspond to TRBD1 or TRBD2 (7 bases each). Germline V CDR1 and CDR2: MDHEN, SYDVKM. The length of the CDR3 is 18 residues. V lost 3 bases to trimming and J lost 2 bases, with 22 bases between them. CDR3 sequence (DNA): TGTGCCAGCAGTTTGGGGGGGCGGGACAGATCTAGTCAAGAGACCCAGTACTTC. This translates into CASSLGGRDRSSQETQYF.

The table lists this clonotype with many counts. V and J are TRBV7-2 and TRBJ1-2; perhaps TRBD1 as D (5 bases). Germline values: CDR1 SGHTA, CDR2 FQGNSA. The germline V and J ends were trimmed by 4 bases and 8 bases, with 20 bases remaining between them. The CDR3 contains 15 residues. In DNA form, the CDR3 reads TGTGCCAGCAGCTACCCAGGGCTGGTGGTAGGGGGCTACACCTTC. It yields the protein CASSYPGLVVGGYTF. The whole variable domain, filled in from reference TRBV7-2 and TRBJ1-2, reads GAGVSQSPSNKVTEKGKDVELRCDPISGHTALYWYRQSLGQGLEFLIYFQGNSAPDKSGLPSDRFSAERTGGSVSTLTIQRTQQEDSAVYLCASSYPGLVVGGYTFGSGTRLTVV.

This clonotype was observed at least ten times. The J gene is TRBJ1-1, the V gene TRBV28; 7 bases are a match to TRBD1. The CDR3 runs 14 residues. Germline V gene lookup returns CDR1 MDHEN and CDR2 SYDVKM. J was trimmed by 0 bases and V by 8 bases; bases with no gene match: 6. The CDR3 loop is CASLRQGVNTEAFF. CDR3 nucleotide sequence: TGTGCCAGCCTGCGACAGGGAGTGAACACTGAAGCTTTCTTT. The full variable domain, with the rest looked up from reference TRBV28 and TRBJ1-1, is DVKVTQSSRYLVKRTGEKVFLECVQDMDHENMFWYRQDPGLGLRLIYFSYDVKMKEKGDIPEGYSVSREKKERFSLILESASTNQTSMYLCASLRQGVNTEAFFGQGTRLTVV.

The chain joins TRBV7-9 to TRBJ2-2; no definite D call. Germline CDR1 is SEHNR and CDR2 is FQNEAQ (reference sequence). Between the trimmed V and J ends, which lost 3 bases and 3 bases, there was a span of 8 bases. The CDR3 loop spans 14 amino acids. The CDR3 reads CASSFGRYTGELFF. CDR3 bases: TGTGCCAGCAGCTTCGGCCGTTACACCGGGGAGCTGTTTTTT.